This section outlines one T cell receptor beta chain sequence together with its context. Its matching antigen is unknown. Then a second PCR, running roughly 7 to 12 cycles, was carried out with a sample-barcoded 5' primer and a J-beta primer mix. A single record per CDR3 protein comes from TCRdb applying MiXCR to the 5' RACE reads. The repertoire consists of about 680,000 distinct CDR3 sequences, with around half occurring once and the leading ten covering roughly 31%. This sample was included in a study of blood T cells in healthy people across ages. Notes on the study in general: Whereas aged donors had fewer naive CD4+ cells, long-lived donors had more of them and higher diversity.

V was pared by 0 bases and J by 2 bases, with 3 bases of the junction left unmatched. Per the germline V gene, CDR1 is SGHTA and CDR2 is FQGNSA. The CDR3 contains 17 residues. The sample taken for sequencing was blood. The receptor's source is a woman in her sixties in good health. The gene calls are TRBV7-2 and TRBJ2-7; 14 bases are shared with TRBD2. CDR3 coding DNA: TGTGCCAGCAGCTTAGCTGGACTAGCGGGGGGTACCTACGAGCAGTACTTC. Encoded protein: CASSLAGLAGGTYEQYF.